These 2 T cell receptor beta chains were all obtained from the same sample, sequenced in a study of Tregs in tolerant kidney transplant recipients. Here immunoSEQ multiplex PCR was the method, and the copy in TCRdb shows in-frame clones only, minus some. The table for this sample gives 30,000 or so clones. The sequences come from CD8+ T cells from blood, collected before the transplant. These receptor sequences come from a human donor who received a combined kidney and bone marrow transplant.

Worth noting for this clone: The DNA ends 3 residues before the CDR3 does, and the rest of the CDR3 is filled in from the germline J gene. This chain joins TRBV7-9 and TRBJ2-2; D perhaps matches TRBD2 (5 bases). The CDR3 extends over 12 amino acids. The ends were cut back, 10 bases at V and 2 bases at J, with 8 bases in the middle. CDR1 is SEHNR and CDR2 is FQNEAQ in the germline V gene (reference sequence). This CDR3 reads CATRLNTGELFF. The DNA read from the CDR3 is TGTGCCACTCGACTAAACACCGGGGAG.

The DNA read from the CDR3 is TGTGCCAGTAGTATAGGGCAGGGGGCA. This translates into CASSIGQGA. The entire CDR3 protein reads CASSIGQGAAFF. The chain uses TRBV19 and TRBJ1-1, with 8 nucleotides matching TRBD1. The CDR3 end is not reached by the read, which stops 3 residues before it; the germline J gene fills it in. Per germline, CDR1 LNHDA and CDR2 SQIVND (reference sequence). This CDR3 spans 12 amino acids. Full variable domain (remainder filled in from reference TRBV19 and TRBJ1-1): DGGITQSPKYLFRKEGQNVTLSCEQNLNHDAMYWYRQDPGQGLRLIYYSQIVNDFQKGDIAEGYSVSREKKESFPLTVTSAQKNPTAFYLCASSIGQGAAFFGQGTRLTVV.